The 20 T cell receptor beta chains presented below share a single source sample, sequenced in a study of blood T cell repertoires in COVID-19. Method: immunoSEQ multiplex PCR; TCRdb's copy keeps in-frame clones and lacks some. The data hold 150,000 to 200,000 clones, with around 87% observed a single time. Material: peripheral blood. These receptors came from a middle-aged man with active or convalescent COVID-19.

J is TRBJ2-3 and V is TRBV9; 13 positions match TRBD2. Germline V gene sequence: CDR1 SGDLS, CDR2 YYNGEE. The CDR3 extends over 20 amino acids. After removal of 1 base from V and 2 bases from J, the junction contained 13 bases not matched to a gene. CDR3 sequence reads: CASSVRSVTSGGGNTDTQYF. The CDR3, as DNA: TGTGCCAGCAGCGTACGTTCGGTTACTAGCGGGGGGGGCAACACAGATACGCAGTATTTT.

This chain joins TRBV29-1 and TRBJ1-2; no firm D call. V shed 4 bases and J shed 8 bases, with 11 bases lying between them. Per germline, CDR1 SQVTM and CDR2 ANQGSEA. This CDR3 spans 11 amino acids. The CDR3 loop reads CSVVIRQGYTF. For the CDR3, the DNA is TGCAGCGTTGTAATACGACAAGGCTACACCTTC.

This chain joins TRBV30 and TRBJ1-2; D gene ambiguous. The CDR3 extends over 15 amino acids. Germline V gives CDR1 GTSNPN, CDR2 SVGIG (reference sequence). V gave up 0 bases and J gave up 3 bases, with 14 bases separating them. CDR3 sequence (DNA): TGTGCCTGGAGTGTACTTTGGGCGCCCTACTATGGCTACACCTTC. Amino acids: CAWSVLWAPYYGYTF.

The rearrangement uses TRBV19 and TRBJ2-7; D is possibly TRBD1 (5 bases). Per the germline V gene, CDR1 is LNHDA and CDR2 is SQIVND (reference sequence). V lost 2 bases and J lost 2, with 10 bases in between. CDR3 length equals 14 residues. This chain's CDR3 is CASSIRGGPYEQYF. DNA of the CDR3: TGTGCCAGTAGTATAAGGGGCGGCCCCTACGAGCAGTACTTC.

This clone was observed a handful of times. Other DNA sequences in this sample translate to the same CDR3. The J gene is TRBJ1-1, the V gene TRBV7-9; D not resolved. V lost 0 bases to trimming and J lost 1 base, with 3 bases between them. The CDR3 is 13 residues long. Germline lookup yields CDR1 SEHNR and CDR2 FQNEAQ (reference sequence). The CDR3: CASSLARNTEAFF. Here the CDR3 DNA reads TGTGCCAGCAGCTTAGCTAGGAACACTGAAGCTTTCTTT. The variable domain in full, with the rest retrieved from reference TRBV7-9 and TRBJ1-1, is DTGVSQNPRHKITKRGQNVTFRCDPISEHNRLYWYRQTLGQGPEFLTYFQNEAQLEKSRLLSDRFSAERPKGSFSTLEIQRTEQGDSAMYLCASSLARNTEAFFGQGTRLTVV.

CDR3 amino acids: CASSQDLYRDRVGEQYF. Here the CDR3 DNA reads TGTGCCAGCAGCCAAGACCTATACCGGGACAGGGTCGGGGAGCAGTACTTC. The chain has TRBV3-1 (or the pseudogene TRBV3-2) and TRBJ2-7; TRBD1 matches 9 bases. V shed 0 bases and J 7 bases; nucleotides not matched to a gene: 13. The CDR3 consists of 17 residues. Per germline, CDR1 LGHDT and CDR2 YNNKEL (reference sequence).

This clone came up many times. V and J are TRBV11-2 and TRBJ2-7; D is unclear. Per germline, CDR1 SGHAT and CDR2 FQNNGV. The ends were cut back, 1 base at V and 5 bases at J, with 6 bases in the middle. This CDR3 contains 12 residues. This chain's CDR3 is CASSLVWHEQYF. The CDR3 DNA reads as TGTGCCAGCAGCTTAGTCTGGCACGAGCAGTACTTC.

A single count supports this clone. For the CDR3, the DNA is TGTGCCAGCAGACATATCTCCAGGAGGAATTCACCCCTCCACTTT. Its translation is CASRHISRRNSPLHF. The chain recombines TRBV11-2 with TRBJ1-6; D unclear. The CDR3 contains 15 residues. Trimming took 6 bases from V and 7 from J, leaving 16 bases between them. From germline, CDR1 is SGHAT and CDR2 FQNNGV.

The gene calls are TRBV19 and TRBJ1-1; a weak D match, TRBD1 (5 bases). This CDR3 has 11 amino acids. Trimming pared 5 bases from V and 6 bases from J, leaving 7 bases between. In germline, CDR1 is LNHDA, CDR2 SQIVND (reference sequence). The CDR3 here is CASSQGPEAFF. CDR3 nucleotides: TGTGCCAGTAGTCAGGGCCCTGAAGCTTTCTTT.

The genes are TRBV29-1 and TRBJ1-2; 8 bases agree with TRBD1. V gave up 4 bases and J gave up 7 bases; unmatched junction bases: 14. This CDR3 comprises 15 residues. Germline values: CDR1 SQVTM, CDR2 ANQGSEA. This CDR3 is CSVVGDRMTWGGYTF. The CDR3 DNA is TGCAGCGTTGTGGGGGACAGGATGACCTGGGGTGGCTACACCTTC.

The chain combines TRBV28 with TRBJ1-2; perhaps TRBD1 as D (6 bases). This CDR3 contains 12 residues. Trimming took off 5 bases at V and 5 bases at J, with 9 bases between the two ends. Germline loops: CDR1 MDHEN, CDR2 SYDVKM. The CDR3 spells CASSPQGYGYTF. CDR3 in DNA: TGTGCCAGCAGTCCACAGGGATATGGCTACACCTTC.

The CDR3 reads CASSMGGVLNEKLFF. The DNA of the CDR3 is TGTGCCAGCAGCATGGGGGGAGTACTCAATGAAAAACTGTTTTTT. The chain carries TRBV13 and TRBJ1-4; a possible D gene is TRBD1 (5 bases). The CDR3 is 15 amino acids. V was shortened by 5 bases and J by 5 bases, with 15 bases between the two germline ends. Germline V gives CDR1 PRHDT, CDR2 FYEKMQ (reference sequence).

V and J are TRBV3-1 (or the pseudogene TRBV3-2) and TRBJ2-1; the match to TRBD1 covers 8 bases. Per germline, CDR1 LGHDT and CDR2 YNNKEL (reference sequence). CDR3 size: 16 residues. V lost 1 base to trimming and J lost 3 bases; unmatched junction nucleotides: 5. DNA for the CDR3: TGTGCCAGCAGCCAAGCCGGCAGGGGGCTCTACAATGAGCAGTTCTTC. Translation gives CASSQAGRGLYNEQFF.

The rearrangement joins TRBV6-5 to TRBJ1-2; TRBD1 matches at 11 bases. The CDR3 totals 15 residues. Germline V CDR1 and CDR2: MNHEY, SVGAGI. Losses at the gene ends were 5 bases for V and 7 bases for J; bases not matched to a gene: 9. The CDR3, as DNA: TGTGCCAGCAGTCGGGGGACAGGGGGAACGGGTGGCTACACCTTC. Translation: CASSRGTGGTGGYTF.

This sequence joins TRBV30 and TRBJ2-1, with 8 nucleotides matching TRBD2. Germline V lookup: CDR1 GTSNPN, CDR2 SVGIG (reference sequence). The CDR3 is made up of 14 amino acids. Germline trimming cut 4 bases from V and 9 bases from J; bases unmatched to any gene: 11. The CDR3 DNA reads as TGTGCCTGGAAAAACCGGGGGGGCACGGGTGAGCAGTTCTTC. Protein product: CAWKNRGGTGEQFF.

V usage is TRBV24-1 and J usage is TRBJ2-3; 9 nucleotides line up with TRBD1. Trimming at V came to 10 bases and at J to 2 bases, leaving 9 bases not matched to a gene. CDR1 and CDR2 from the germline V gene are KGHDR and SFDVKD. This CDR3 has 15 amino acids. The CDR3 protein is CATGGRTGATDTQYF. The CDR3 bases are TGTGCCACGGGGGGTAGGACAGGGGCCACAGATACGCAGTATTTT.

This chain connects TRBV3-1 (or the pseudogene TRBV3-2) to TRBJ2-1; 8 bases are a match to TRBD2. V lost 5 bases to trimming and J lost 3 bases; unmatched junction nucleotides: 15. The CDR3 has 18 amino acids. Germline V gives CDR1 LGHDT, CDR2 YNNKEL (reference sequence). CDR3 sequence: CASSSTSGGTLLYNEQFF. The CDR3 DNA follows: TGTGCCAGCAGCTCCACGAGCGGGGGCACTCTACTCTACAATGAGCAGTTCTTC.

The chain recombines TRBV5-1 with TRBJ1-2; 7 bases align to TRBD1. After removal of 5 bases from V and 8 bases from J, the junction contained 15 bases not matched to a gene. This CDR3 region has 15 residues. Germline CDR1 is SGHRS and CDR2 is YFSETQ. In DNA, the CDR3 is TGCGCCAGCAGAGGGTTACAGGGGATCGGAGAGGGCTACACCTTC. This translates into CASRGLQGIGEGYTF.

This chain links TRBV30 with TRBJ1-5; 8 positions match TRBD1. The CDR3 length is 18 residues. Germline V gives CDR1 GTSNPN, CDR2 SVGIG (reference sequence). Trimming took 2 bases from V and 0 from J; bases not matched to a gene: 12. The CDR3 reads CAWSSARTGRGSNQPQHF. The CDR3 bases are TGTGCCTGGAGTTCGGCGAGGACAGGGAGGGGTAGCAATCAGCCCCAGCATTTT.

The chain is built from TRBV6-2 or TRBV6-3 and TRBJ2-1, with D perhaps TRBD2 (5 bases). V shed 5 bases and J shed 8 bases, with 16 bases lying between them. This CDR3 has 14 amino acids. The germline CDR1 and CDR2 sequences are MNHEY and SVGEGT. CDR3 sequence (DNA): TGTGCCAGCAGTACCCTCGGGGTCGGACATGAGCAGTTCTTC. As protein: CASSTLGVGHEQFF.